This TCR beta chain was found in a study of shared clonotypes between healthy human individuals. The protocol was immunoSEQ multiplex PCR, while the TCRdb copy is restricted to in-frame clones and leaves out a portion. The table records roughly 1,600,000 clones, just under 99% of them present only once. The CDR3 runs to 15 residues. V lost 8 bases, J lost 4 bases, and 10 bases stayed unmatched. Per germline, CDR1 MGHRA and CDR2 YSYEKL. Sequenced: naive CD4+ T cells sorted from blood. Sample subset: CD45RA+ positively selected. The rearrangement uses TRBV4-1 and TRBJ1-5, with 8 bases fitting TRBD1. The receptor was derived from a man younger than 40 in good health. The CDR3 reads CASPWTGILNQPQHF. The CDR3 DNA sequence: TGCGCCAGCCCGTGGACAGGGATCCTAAATCAGCCCCAGCATTTT.